Each of the 11 T cell receptor beta chains below was sequenced from the same sample in a study of Ad26.COV2.S vaccination and SARS-CoV-2 variants. Method: immunoSEQ multiplex PCR; TCRdb's copy keeps in-frame clones and lacks some. Among about 350,000 clones, about 90% were seen once, and the ten largest hold around 4%. Specimen: peripheral blood, collected after recovery from COVID-19. Receptors were obtained from a human donor who had recovered from COVID-19.

The chain couples TRBV4-2 to TRBJ1-4, with TRBD1 as a possible D gene (5 bases). The CDR3 length is 14 residues. The germline V and J ends were trimmed by 3 bases and 5 bases, with 10 bases remaining between them. Per the germline V gene, CDR1 is LGHNA and CDR2 is YNFKEQ. CDR3 loop: CASSQPTENEKLFF. DNA for the CDR3: TGTGCCAGCAGCCAGCCGACAGAGAATGAAAAACTGTTTTTT.

This clone was recorded a few times. The CDR3 DNA reads TGTGCCAGCAGCCCTAACGGGGGCGGGGGCTCAGATACGCAGTATTTT. Protein sequence: CASSPNGGGGSDTQYF. This chain links TRBV9 with TRBJ2-3, with D maybe TRBD2 (7 bases). The CDR3 consists of 16 residues. V lost 4 bases to trimming and J lost 4 bases, with 19 bases between them. Germline CDR1 reads SGDLS; CDR2 reads YYNGEE.

The CDR3 DNA reads TGTGCCAGCAGTATAACGATCGGTCATAGCTCTGGAAACACCATATATTTT. Translated: CASSITIGHSSGNTIYF. The chain is built from TRBV11-2 and TRBJ1-3, with D unclear. This CDR3 has 17 residues. Trimming took off 6 bases at V and 0 bases at J, with 18 bases between the two ends. Germline V gene lookup returns CDR1 SGHAT and CDR2 FQNNGV.

This chain links TRBV7-6 with TRBJ1-3; D not resolved. From germline, CDR1 is SGHVS and CDR2 FNYEAQ. V was shortened by 3 bases and J by 2 bases, with 8 bases between the two germline ends. This CDR3 contains 14 residues. CDR3 nucleotides: TGTGCCAGCAGCTTGGGCGGAGCTGGAAACACCATATATTTT. Its translation is CASSLGGAGNTIYF.

The rearrangement links TRBV3-1 (or the pseudogene TRBV3-2) to TRBJ2-2, with TRBD1 as a possible D gene (6 bases). V lost 3 bases to trimming and J lost 7 bases, with 15 bases between them. The CDR3 runs to 15 residues. Germline V gene lookup returns CDR1 LGHDT and CDR2 YNNKEL (reference sequence). The CDR3 DNA sequence: TGTGCCAGCAGCCAGCCTTGGGACACGGACGGGGAGCTGTTTTTT. It specifies CASSQPWDTDGELFF.

This clone was detected only a few times. The chain carries TRBV4-3 and TRBJ2-7, with 9 bases aligning to TRBD1. There are 16 residues in the CDR3. In germline, CDR1 is LGHNA, CDR2 YSLEER. With 0 bases clipped from V and 7 bases from J, the junction kept 10 bases outside the gene matches. The CDR3 DNA reads TGCGCCAGCAGCCAAGATAAGGACAGGGGTTTTTGGGAGCAGTACTTC. It codes for CASSQDKDRGFWEQYF.

The V call is TRBV27, the J call TRBJ2-1; D gene uncertain. Trimming shortened V by 6 bases and J by 10 bases, and 22 bases separated the two germline ends. This CDR3 is built from 15 residues. The germline V gene has CDR1 MNHEY and CDR2 SMNVEV (reference sequence). The CDR3 DNA is TGTGCCAGCAGCTCCCGTCCGATGCCCGCCAGGGAGCAGTTCTTC. Translation: CASSSRPMPAREQFF.

The rearrangement uses TRBV4-1 and TRBJ2-3; D is unclear. This CDR3 spans 13 amino acids. Germline lookup yields CDR1 MGHRA and CDR2 YSYEKL. The V and J ends lost 2 bases and 6 bases respectively, with 9 bases between them. CDR3 nucleotides: TGCGCCAGCAGCCAAAGAACGACGGATACGCAGTATTTT. It specifies CASSQRTTDTQYF.

This clone was found once. V usage is TRBV6-5 and J usage is TRBJ2-3; TRBD1 matches at 7 bases. Germline V gene sequence: CDR1 MNHEY, CDR2 SVGAGI. The CDR3 loop spans 15 amino acids. Losses at the gene ends were 2 bases for V and 3 bases for J; bases not matched to a gene: 5. CDR3 region: CASSYRGPRTDTQYF. CDR3 sequence (DNA): TGTGCCAGCAGTTACAGGGGGCCGAGGACAGATACGCAGTATTTT.

The gene calls are TRBV5-1 and TRBJ1-2; no reliable D call. Germline loops: CDR1 SGHRS, CDR2 YFSETQ. This CDR3 region has 14 residues. V lost 0 bases to trimming and J lost 7 bases, with 13 bases between them. The CDR3: CASSLVSESAGYTF. CDR3 DNA: TGCGCCAGCAGCTTGGTGTCCGAGTCCGCTGGCTACACCTTC.

This clone was seen a single time. The chain couples TRBV7-9 to TRBJ1-2; D is unresolved. Germline CDR1 SEHNR, CDR2 FQNEAQ (reference sequence). The CDR3 is 14 amino acids. With 7 bases removed from V and 4 bases from J, the gap between germline ends came to 16 bases. The CDR3 reads CASNSEETSYGYTF. The CDR3 coding sequence is TGTGCCAGCAACTCCGAGGAGACGTCCTATGGCTACACCTTC.